This is a list of T cell receptor beta chains from one sample in a study of CD8 T cells in Susac syndrome. TCRdb recomputed calls from the immunoSEQ multiplex PCR reads with MiXCR, one row per CDR3 protein. The data contain about 84,000 distinct CDR3 sequences, over 85% of them singletons. The sequencing sample was made of CD8+ T cells from PBMCs. These receptors were obtained from a human donor in good health. Each CDR3 is given without its conserved first and last residue.

j_call	v_call	cdr3_aa
TRBJ2-3	TRBV27	ASSFGGKDTQY
TRBJ2-7	TRBV12-3/TRBV12-4	ASSLNRGNEQY
TRBJ2-2	TRBV13	ASSIGQGAAGELF
TRBJ1-1	TRBV7-2	ASSPGQGFGAF
TRBJ2-2	TRBV10-2	ASSEFAQSGELF
TRBJ1-4	TRBV19	ATGGGAATNEKLF
TRBJ1-2	TRBV12-3/TRBV12-4	ASSTERRYGYT
TRBJ2-3	TRBV7-5	ISVPGTSGVPQY
TRBJ1-2	TRBV21-1	ASSRSGGYT
TRBJ2-1	TRBV5-6	ASSLGSGDNEQF
TRBJ1-3	TRBV27	ASSFSGNSGNTIY
TRBJ1-5	TRBV23-1	ASSQSEQSNQPQH
TRBJ1-5	TRBV23-1	ASSQVPLSPGQGHQPQH
TRBJ2-7	TRBV20-1	SARDRTYPYYEQY
TRBJ2-2	TRBV7-9	ASSWLRTIPENTGELF
TRBJ2-7	TRBV13	ASSLASAAPSYEQY
TRBJ1-5	TRBV2	ASSNRGFGHQPQH
TRBJ2-1	TRBV7-9	ASSDGARAQF